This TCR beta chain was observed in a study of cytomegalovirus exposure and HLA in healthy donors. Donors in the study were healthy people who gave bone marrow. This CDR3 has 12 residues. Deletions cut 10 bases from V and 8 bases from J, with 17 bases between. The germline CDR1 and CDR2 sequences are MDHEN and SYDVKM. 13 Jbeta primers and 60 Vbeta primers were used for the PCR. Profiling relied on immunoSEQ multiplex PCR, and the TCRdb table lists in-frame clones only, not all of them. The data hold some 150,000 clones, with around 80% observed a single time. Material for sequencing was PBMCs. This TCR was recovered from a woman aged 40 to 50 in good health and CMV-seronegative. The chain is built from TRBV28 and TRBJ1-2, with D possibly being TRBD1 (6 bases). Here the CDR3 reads CATTTGTSGYTF. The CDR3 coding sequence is TGTGCCACGACAACAGGGACGTCGGGCTACACCTTC.